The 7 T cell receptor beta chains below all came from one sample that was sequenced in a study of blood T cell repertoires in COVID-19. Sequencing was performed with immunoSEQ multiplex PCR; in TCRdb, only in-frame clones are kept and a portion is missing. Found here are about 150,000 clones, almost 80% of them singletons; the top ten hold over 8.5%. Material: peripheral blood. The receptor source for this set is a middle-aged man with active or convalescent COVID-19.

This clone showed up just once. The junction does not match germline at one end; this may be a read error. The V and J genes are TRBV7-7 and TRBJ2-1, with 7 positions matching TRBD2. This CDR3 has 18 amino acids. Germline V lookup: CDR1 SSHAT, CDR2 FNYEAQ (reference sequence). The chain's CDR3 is CASSLGPLTSDSYNEQFF. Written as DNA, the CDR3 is TGTGCTAGCAGCTTAGGACCCTTAACTAGCGACTCCTACAATGAGCAGTTCTTC. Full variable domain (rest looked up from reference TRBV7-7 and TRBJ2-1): GAGVSQSPRYKVTKRGQDVTLRCDPISSHATLYWYQQALGQGPEFLTYFNYEAQPDKSGLPSDRFSAERPEGSISTLTIQRTEQRDSAMYRCASSLGPLTSDSYNEQFFGPGTRLTVL.

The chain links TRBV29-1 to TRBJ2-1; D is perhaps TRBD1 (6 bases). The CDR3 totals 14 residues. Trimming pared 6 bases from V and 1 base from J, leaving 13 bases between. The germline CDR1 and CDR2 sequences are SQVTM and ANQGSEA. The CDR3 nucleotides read TGCAGCGTCGTCCGGCAGGGGTCCTACAATGAGCAGTTCTTC. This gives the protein CSVVRQGSYNEQFF.

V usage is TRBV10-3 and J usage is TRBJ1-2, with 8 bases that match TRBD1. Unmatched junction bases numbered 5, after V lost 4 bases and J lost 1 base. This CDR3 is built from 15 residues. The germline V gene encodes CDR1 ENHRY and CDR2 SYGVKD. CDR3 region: CAISGGTGFNYGYTF. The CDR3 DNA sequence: TGTGCCATCAGTGGGGGGACAGGTTTTAACTATGGCTACACCTTC.

The CDR3 reads CASSYLRDTEAFF. In nucleotides, the CDR3 is TGTGCCAGCAGTTACCTTCGGGACACTGAAGCTTTCTTT. The chain is built from TRBV6-6 and TRBJ1-1, with no clear D. From germline, CDR1 is MNHNY and CDR2 SVGAGI (reference sequence). The CDR3 is 13 residues long. The V and J ends lost 2 bases and 3 bases respectively, with 7 bases between them.

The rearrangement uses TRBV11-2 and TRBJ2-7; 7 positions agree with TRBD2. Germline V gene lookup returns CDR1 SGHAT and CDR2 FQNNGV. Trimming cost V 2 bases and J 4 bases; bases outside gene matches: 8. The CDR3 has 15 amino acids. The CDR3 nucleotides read TGTGCCAGCAGCTTAAATCCGGGGAGGGTGTACGAGCAGTACTTC. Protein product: CASSLNPGRVYEQYF.

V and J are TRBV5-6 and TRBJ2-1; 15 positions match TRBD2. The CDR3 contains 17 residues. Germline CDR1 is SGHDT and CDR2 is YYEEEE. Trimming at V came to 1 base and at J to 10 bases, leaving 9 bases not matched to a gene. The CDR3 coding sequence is TGTGCCAGCAGCTTGTGGGGGGGACTAGCGGGAGGAGAAGAGCAGTTCTTC. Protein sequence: CASSLWGGLAGGEEQFF.

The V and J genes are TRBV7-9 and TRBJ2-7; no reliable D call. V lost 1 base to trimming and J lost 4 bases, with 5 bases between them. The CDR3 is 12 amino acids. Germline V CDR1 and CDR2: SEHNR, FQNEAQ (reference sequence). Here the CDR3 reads CASSLVRYEQYF. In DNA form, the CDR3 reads TGTGCCAGCAGCTTAGTTCGGTACGAGCAGTACTTC. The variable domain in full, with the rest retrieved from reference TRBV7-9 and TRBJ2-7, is DTGVSQNPRHKITKRGQNVTFRCDPISEHNRLYWYRQTLGQGPEFLTYFQNEAQLEKSRLLSDRFSAERPKGSFSTLEIQRTEQGDSAMYLCASSLVRYEQYFGPGTRLTVT.